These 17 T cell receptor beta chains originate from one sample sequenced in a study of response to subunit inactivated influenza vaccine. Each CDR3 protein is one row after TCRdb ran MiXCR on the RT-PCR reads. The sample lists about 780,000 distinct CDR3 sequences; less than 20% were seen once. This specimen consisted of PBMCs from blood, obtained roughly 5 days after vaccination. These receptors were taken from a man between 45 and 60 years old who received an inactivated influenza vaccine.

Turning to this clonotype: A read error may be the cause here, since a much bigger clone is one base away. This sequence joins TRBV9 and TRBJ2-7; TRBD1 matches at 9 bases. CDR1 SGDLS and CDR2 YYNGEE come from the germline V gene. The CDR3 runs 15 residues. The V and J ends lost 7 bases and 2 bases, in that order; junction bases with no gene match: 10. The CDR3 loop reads CASCTGQGPTYEQYF. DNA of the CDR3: TGTGCCAGCTGCACCGGACAGGGGCCGACCTACGAGCAGTACTTC. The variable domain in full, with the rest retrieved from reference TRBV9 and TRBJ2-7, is DSGVTQTPKHLITATGQRVTLRCSPRSGDLSVYWYQQSLDQGLQFLIQYYNGEERAKGNILERFSAQQFPDLHSELNLSSLELGDSALYFCASCTGQGPTYEQYFGPGTRLTVT.

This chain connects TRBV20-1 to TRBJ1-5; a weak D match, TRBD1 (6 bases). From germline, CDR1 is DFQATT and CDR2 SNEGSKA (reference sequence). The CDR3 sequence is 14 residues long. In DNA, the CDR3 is TGCAGCGCCTCCGTGGGGGCGAAAGGCCAGCCCCAGCATTTT. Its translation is CSASVGAKGQPQHF.

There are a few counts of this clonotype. CDR3: CASSGHGPYEQYF. CDR3 DNA sequence: TGTGCCAGCTCGGGACACGGCCCCTACGAGCAGTACTTC. The chain recombines TRBV19 with TRBJ2-7; the D gene is possibly TRBD1 (6 bases). In germline, CDR1 is LNHDA, CDR2 SQIVND (reference sequence). V was pared by 9 bases and J by 2 bases, with 14 bases between. The CDR3 sequence is 13 residues long. The full variable domain, with the rest looked up from reference TRBV19 and TRBJ2-7, is DGGITQSPKYLFRKEGQNVTLSCEQNLNHDAMYWYRQDPGQGLRLIYYSQIVNDFQKGDIAEGYSVSREKKESFPLTVTSAQKNPTAFYLCASSGHGPYEQYFGPGTRLTVT.

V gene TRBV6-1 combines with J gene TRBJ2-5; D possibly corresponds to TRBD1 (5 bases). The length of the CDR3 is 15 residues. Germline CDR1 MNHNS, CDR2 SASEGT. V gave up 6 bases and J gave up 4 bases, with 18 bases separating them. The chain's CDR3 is CASRALGQIGETQYF. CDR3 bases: TGTGCCAGCAGGGCCCTGGGGCAGATCGGAGAGACCCAGTACTTC.

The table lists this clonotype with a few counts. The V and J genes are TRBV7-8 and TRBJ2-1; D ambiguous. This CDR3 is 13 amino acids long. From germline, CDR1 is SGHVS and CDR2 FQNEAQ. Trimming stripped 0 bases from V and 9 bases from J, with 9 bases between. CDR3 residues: CASSLAEKSEQFF. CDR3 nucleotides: TGTGCCAGCAGCTTAGCTGAGAAGAGTGAGCAGTTCTTC.

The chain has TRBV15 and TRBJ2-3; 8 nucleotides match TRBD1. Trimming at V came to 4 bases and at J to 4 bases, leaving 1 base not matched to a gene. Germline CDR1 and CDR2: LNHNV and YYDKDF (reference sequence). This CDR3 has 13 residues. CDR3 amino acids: CATSKQGADTQYF. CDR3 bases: TGTGCCACCAGCAAACAGGGGGCAGATACGCAGTATTTT.

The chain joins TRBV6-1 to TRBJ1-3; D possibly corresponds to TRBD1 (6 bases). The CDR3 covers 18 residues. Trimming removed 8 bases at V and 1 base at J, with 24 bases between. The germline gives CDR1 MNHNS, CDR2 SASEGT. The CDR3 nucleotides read TGTGCCAGCTGCCCCTCCGGGACACCCCGGGGATCTGGAAACACCATATATTTT. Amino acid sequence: CASCPSGTPRGSGNTIYF.

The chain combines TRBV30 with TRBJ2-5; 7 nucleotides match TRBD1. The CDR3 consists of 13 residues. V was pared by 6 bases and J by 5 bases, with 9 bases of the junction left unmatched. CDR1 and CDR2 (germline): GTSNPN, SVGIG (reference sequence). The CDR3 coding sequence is TGTGCCTGTAGTACAGGGGTTTTGGAGACCCAGTACTTC. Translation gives CACSTGVLETQYF.

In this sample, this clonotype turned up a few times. CDR3 sequence (DNA): TGTGCCAGTAGTATATCTGGCCGAGGATTTGAAAAACTGTTTTTT. This sequence encodes CASSISGRGFEKLFF. The rearrangement links TRBV19 to TRBJ1-4; D call uncertain. This CDR3 region has 15 residues. Germline V gene sequence: CDR1 LNHDA, CDR2 SQIVND (reference sequence). Trimming took off 2 bases at V and 7 bases at J, with 14 bases between the two ends.

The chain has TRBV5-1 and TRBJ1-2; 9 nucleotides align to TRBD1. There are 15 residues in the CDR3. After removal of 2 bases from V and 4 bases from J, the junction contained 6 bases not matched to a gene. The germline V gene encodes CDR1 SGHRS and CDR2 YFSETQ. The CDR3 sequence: CASSFSGTGSYGYTF. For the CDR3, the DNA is TGCGCCAGCAGCTTTTCCGGGACAGGGTCCTATGGCTACACCTTC. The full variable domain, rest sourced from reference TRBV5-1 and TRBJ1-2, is KAGVTQTPRYLIKTRGQQVTLSCSPISGHRSVSWYQQTPGQGLQFLFEYFSETQRNKGNFPGRFSGRQFSNSRSEMNVSTLELGDSALYLCASSFSGTGSYGYTFGSGTRLTVV.

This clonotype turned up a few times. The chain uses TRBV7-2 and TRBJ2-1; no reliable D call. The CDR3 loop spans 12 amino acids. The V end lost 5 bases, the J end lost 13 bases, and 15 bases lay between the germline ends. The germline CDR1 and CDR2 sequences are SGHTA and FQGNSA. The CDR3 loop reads CASSESFMNQFF. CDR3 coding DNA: TGTGCCAGCAGCGAATCGTTTATGAACCAGTTCTTC. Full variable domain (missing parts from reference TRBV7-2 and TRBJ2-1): GAGVSQSPSNKVTEKGKDVELRCDPISGHTALYWYRQSLGQGLEFLIYFQGNSAPDKSGLPSDRFSAERTGGSVSTLTIQRTQQEDSAVYLCASSESFMNQFFGPGTRLTVL.

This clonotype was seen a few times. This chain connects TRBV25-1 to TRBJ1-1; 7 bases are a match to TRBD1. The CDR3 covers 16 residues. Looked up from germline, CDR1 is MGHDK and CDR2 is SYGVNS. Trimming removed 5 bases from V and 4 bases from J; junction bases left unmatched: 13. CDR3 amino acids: CASSPSRGGYGTEAFF. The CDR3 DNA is TGTGCCAGCAGTCCTTCCAGGGGGGGTTATGGCACTGAAGCTTTCTTT.

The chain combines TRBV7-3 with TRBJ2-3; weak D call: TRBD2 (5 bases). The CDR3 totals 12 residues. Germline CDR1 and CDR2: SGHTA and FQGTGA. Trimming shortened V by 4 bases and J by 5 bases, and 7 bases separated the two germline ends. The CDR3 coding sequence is TGTGCCAGCAGCTCGGCGGGAGATACGCAGTATTTT. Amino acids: CASSSAGDTQYF. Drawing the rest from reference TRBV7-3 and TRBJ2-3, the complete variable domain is GAGVSQTPSNKVTEKGKYVELRCDPISGHTALYWYRQSLGQGPEFLIYFQGTGAADDSGLPNDRFFAVRPEGSVSTLKIQRTERGDSAVYLCASSSAGDTQYFGPGTRLTVL.

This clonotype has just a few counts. The CDR3 region is CASSQLAGGPYLAKNIQYF. CDR3 coding DNA: TGCGCCAGCAGCCAGCTAGCGGGAGGTCCGTACCTAGCCAAAAACATTCAGTACTTC. The chain links TRBV5-1 to TRBJ2-4, with 11 bases that match TRBD2. The CDR3 loop spans 19 amino acids. Losses at the gene ends were 4 bases for V and 0 bases for J; bases not matched to a gene: 12. Germline CDR1 and CDR2: SGHRS and YFSETQ.

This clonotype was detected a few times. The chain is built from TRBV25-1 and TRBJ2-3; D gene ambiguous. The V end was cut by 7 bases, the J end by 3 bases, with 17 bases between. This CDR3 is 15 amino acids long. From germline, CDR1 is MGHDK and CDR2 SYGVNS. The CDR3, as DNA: TGTGCCAGCACCCTCTGGCCCTTGAGGACAGATACGCAGTATTTT. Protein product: CASTLWPLRTDTQYF.

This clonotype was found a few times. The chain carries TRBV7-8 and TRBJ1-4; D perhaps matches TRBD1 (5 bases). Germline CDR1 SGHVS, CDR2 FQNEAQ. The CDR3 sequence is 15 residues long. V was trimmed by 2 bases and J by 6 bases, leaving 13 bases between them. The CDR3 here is CASSLQAGLDEKLFF. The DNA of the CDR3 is TGTGCCAGCAGCTTACAGGCGGGACTCGATGAAAAACTGTTTTTT.

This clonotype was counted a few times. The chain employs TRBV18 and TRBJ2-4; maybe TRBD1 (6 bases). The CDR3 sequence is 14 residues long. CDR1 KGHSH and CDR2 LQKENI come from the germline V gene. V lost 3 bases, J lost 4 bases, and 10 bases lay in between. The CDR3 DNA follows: TGTGCCAGCTCACCTCGACAGGCGAAAAACATTCAGTACTTC. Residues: CASSPRQAKNIQYF. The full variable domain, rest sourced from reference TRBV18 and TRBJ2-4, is NAGVMQNPRHLVRRRGQEARLRCSPMKGHSHVYWYRQLPEEGLKFMVYLQKENIIDESGMPKERFSAEFPKEGPSILRIQQVVRGDSAAYFCASSPRQAKNIQYFGAGTRLSVL.